Listed here is a single T cell receptor (beta chain). Which antigen it targets is not known. The sample holds no much larger clone one base away, and base qualities are not on file. This sample stems from a study of siplizumab effects on memory and regulatory T cells (dated by TCRdb to the late 2010s). With regard to the full study: The effect of the anti-CD2 antibody siplizumab on alloreactive T-cell subsets was examined in allogeneic mixed lymphocyte reactions constructed from human PBMCs. The paper's findings and limits, for the study overall: For roughly 75-95% of proliferating CD4+ or CD8+ clones, no naive or memory phenotype could be assigned. Unstimulated naive T cells appeared more diverse than memory T cells, and naive cells seemed to contribute substantially to the alloresponse. Siplizumab significantly reduced the cumulative frequency of alloreactive sequences traceable to unstimulated CD4+ memory T cells. In reactions with siplizumab, an average of about 69% of mappable alloreactive CD4+ clones were Treg-derived, compared with roughly 27% in control reactions. Sequences below about 10^-5 frequency were poorly captured, so only a minor fraction of alloreactive clones could be mapped to unstimulated subsets. Whether proliferating Tregs from siplizumab cultures actually had suppressive function was not functionally confirmed.

Sorted unstimulated T cells, along with proliferating T cells recovered from mixed lymphocyte reactions, underwent TCRbeta CDR3 sequencing. Fresh whole blood from approximately 9 HLA-typed healthy donors was used to isolate PBMCs. To map where alloreactive clones came from, unstimulated CD4+ non-regulatory T cells were FACS-sorted. From the germline V gene (reference sequence), CDR1 is GTSNPN and CDR2 is SVGIG. The CDR3, cysteine through phenylalanine, is 12 amino acids long. Here the CDR3 DNA is all that survives: 36 bases in frame from base 1. The junction shows trimming of 8 bases on V and 7 bases on J, and the gene matches do not reach 6 bases of it. The receptor library was made with the immunoSEQ multiplex PCR assay. Approximately 100,000 TCR templates per sample were assayed on the deep sequencing platform. Genomic DNA extracted from sorted T cells was the material used for TCRbeta CDR3 sequencing. The published analysis was carried out like this. The R programming language was used for clonal analysis of the TCRbeta CDR3 data. Unstimulated samples were compared with post-reaction CFSE-low samples to define alloreactive CD4+ and CD8+ clones. By matching sequences to the repertoires of sorted unstimulated Treg and non-Treg cells, each alloreactive CD4+ clone was assigned a regulatory or non-regulatory origin. As stored in TCRdb, this immuneACCESS dataset retains in-frame rearrangements with V and J assigned. A fraction of the clones does not appear; measured against another copy, unresolved V genes explain less than half of the discrepancy, and the remainder lacks a known reason. V and J calls and clone size are given by that table; D and trimming were obtained from the DNA. Across this sample there are roughly 110,000 clones, with 90% to 95% seen only once. Clones ranked in the top ten supply 0.16% of the sample.

The sequenced sample was non-Treg CD4+ T cells sorted from blood. Per the publication, the cell subset or site label means: FACS-sorted unstimulated CD4+ non-regulatory T cells. The chain employs TRBV30 and TRBJ1-4; TRBD1 agrees with 8 junctional bases. The receptor was isolated from a human donor in good health. The CDR3 region: CAGQGEPEKLFF. The DNA sequence is TGTGCCGGACAGGGTGAGCCTGAAAAACTGTTTTTT.